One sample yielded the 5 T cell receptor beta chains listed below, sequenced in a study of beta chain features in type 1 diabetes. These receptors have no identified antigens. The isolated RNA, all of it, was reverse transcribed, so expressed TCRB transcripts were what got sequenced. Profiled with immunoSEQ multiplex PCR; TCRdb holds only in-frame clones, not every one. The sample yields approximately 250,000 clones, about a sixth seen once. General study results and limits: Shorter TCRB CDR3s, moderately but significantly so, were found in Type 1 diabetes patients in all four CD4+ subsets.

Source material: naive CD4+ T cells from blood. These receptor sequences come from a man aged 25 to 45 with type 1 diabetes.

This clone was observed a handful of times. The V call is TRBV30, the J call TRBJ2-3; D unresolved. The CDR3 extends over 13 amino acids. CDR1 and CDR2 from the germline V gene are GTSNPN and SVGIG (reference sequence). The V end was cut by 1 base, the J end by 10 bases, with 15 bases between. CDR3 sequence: CAWSASPVQAQYF. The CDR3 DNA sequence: TGTGCCTGGAGTGCCTCCCCCGTCCAGGCGCAGTATTTT.

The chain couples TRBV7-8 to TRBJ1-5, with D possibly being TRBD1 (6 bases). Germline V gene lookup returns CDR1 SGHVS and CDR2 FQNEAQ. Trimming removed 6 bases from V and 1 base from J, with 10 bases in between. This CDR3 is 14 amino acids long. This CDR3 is CASRPQGSNQPQHF. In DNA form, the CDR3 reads TGTGCCAGCAGGCCCCAGGGGAGCAATCAGCCCCAGCATTTT.

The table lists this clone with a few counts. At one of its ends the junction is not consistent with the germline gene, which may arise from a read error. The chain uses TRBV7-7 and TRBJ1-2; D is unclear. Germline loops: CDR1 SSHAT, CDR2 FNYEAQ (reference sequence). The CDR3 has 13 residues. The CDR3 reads CASSLFRIYGYTF. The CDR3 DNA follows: TGTGCTAGCAGCTTATTCAGGATCTATGGCTACACCTTC.

CDR3 sequence reads: CASSHPGAGETSSYEQYF. CDR3 nucleotide sequence: TGTGCCAGCAGCCACCCCGGCGCGGGAGAGACCTCTTCCTACGAGCAGTACTTC. V and J are TRBV14 and TRBJ2-7; TRBD2 matches 7 bases. V trimming: 3 bases; J trimming: 1 base; junction bases outside the gene matches: 15. This CDR3 comprises 18 residues. Germline CDR1 SGHDN, CDR2 FVKESK.

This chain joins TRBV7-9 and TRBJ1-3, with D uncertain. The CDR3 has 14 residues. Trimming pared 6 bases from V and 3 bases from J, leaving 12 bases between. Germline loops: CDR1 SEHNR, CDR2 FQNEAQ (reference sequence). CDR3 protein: CASRGVLYGNTIYF. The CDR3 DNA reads TGTGCCAGCAGAGGAGTATTATATGGAAACACCATATATTTT.